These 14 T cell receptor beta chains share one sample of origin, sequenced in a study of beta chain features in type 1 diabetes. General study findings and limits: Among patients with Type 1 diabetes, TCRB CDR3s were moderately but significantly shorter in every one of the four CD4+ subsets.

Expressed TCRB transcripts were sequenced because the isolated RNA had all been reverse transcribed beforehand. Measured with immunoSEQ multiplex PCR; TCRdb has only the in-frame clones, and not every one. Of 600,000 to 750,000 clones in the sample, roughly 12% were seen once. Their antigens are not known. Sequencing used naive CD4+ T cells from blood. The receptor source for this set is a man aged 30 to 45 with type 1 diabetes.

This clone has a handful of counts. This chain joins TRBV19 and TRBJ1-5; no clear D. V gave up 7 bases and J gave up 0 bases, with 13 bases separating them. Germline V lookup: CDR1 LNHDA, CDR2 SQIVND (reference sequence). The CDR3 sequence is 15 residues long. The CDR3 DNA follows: TGTGCCAGTAAAGACCCGGTCATTAGCAATCAGCCCCAGCATTTT. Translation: CASKDPVISNQPQHF.

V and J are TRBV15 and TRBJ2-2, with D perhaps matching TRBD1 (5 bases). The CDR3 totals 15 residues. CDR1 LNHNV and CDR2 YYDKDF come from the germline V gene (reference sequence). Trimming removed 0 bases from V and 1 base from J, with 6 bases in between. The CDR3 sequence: CATSRDDRNTGELFF. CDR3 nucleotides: TGTGCCACCAGCAGAGATGACAGGAACACCGGGGAGCTGTTTTTT.

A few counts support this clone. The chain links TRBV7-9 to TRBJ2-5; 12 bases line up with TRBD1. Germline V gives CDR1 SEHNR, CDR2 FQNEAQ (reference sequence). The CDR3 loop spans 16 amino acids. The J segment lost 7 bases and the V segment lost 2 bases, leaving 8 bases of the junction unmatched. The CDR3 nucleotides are TGTGCCAGCAGCTTACCCGGGACAGGGGGCTCGGGGACCCAGTACTTC. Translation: CASSLPGTGGSGTQYF. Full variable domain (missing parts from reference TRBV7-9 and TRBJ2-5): DTGVSQNPRHKITKRGQNVTFRCDPISEHNRLYWYRQTLGQGPEFLTYFQNEAQLEKSRLLSDRFSAERPKGSFSTLEIQRTEQGDSAMYLCASSLPGTGGSGTQYFGPGTRLLVL.

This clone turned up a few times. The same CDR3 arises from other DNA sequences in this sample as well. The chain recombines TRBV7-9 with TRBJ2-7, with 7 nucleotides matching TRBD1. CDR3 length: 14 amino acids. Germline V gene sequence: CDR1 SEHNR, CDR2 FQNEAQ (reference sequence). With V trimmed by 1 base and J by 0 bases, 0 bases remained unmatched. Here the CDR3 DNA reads TGTGCCAGCAGCTTAGGGACAGGCTCCTACGAGCAGTACTTC. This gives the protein CASSLGTGSYEQYF.

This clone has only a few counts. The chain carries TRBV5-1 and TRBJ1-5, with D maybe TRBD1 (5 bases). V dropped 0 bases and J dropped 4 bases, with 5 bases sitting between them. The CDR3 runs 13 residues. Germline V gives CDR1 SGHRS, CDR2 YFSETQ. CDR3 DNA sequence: TGCGCCAGCAGCTTGGGACAGAATCAGCCCCAGCATTTT. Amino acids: CASSLGQNQPQHF.

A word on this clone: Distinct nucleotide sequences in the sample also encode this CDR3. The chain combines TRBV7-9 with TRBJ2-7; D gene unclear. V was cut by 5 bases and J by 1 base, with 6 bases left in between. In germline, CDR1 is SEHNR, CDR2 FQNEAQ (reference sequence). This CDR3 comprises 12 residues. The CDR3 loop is CASSLISYEQYF. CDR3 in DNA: TGTGCCAGCAGCCTTATTTCCTACGAGCAGTACTTC.

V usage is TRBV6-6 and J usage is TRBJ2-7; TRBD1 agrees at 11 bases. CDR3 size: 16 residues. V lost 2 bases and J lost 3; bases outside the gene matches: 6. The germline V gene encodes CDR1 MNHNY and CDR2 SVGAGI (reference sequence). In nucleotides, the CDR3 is TGTGCCAGCAGTTACGCCACGGGACAGGGGGTCTACGAGCAGTACTTC. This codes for CASSYATGQGVYEQYF.

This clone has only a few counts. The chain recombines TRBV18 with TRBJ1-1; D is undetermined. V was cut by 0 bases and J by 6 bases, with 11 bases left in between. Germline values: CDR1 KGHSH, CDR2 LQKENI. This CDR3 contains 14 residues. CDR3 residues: CASSPPSGQPEAFF. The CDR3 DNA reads TGTGCCAGCTCACCACCATCGGGCCAGCCTGAAGCTTTCTTT.

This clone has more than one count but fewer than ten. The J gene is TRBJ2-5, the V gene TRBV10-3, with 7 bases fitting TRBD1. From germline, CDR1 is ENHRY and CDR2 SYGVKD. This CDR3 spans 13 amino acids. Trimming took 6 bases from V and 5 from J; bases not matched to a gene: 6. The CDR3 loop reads CAIRAGGEETQYF. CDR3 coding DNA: TGTGCCATCAGGGCAGGGGGTGAGGAGACCCAGTACTTC.

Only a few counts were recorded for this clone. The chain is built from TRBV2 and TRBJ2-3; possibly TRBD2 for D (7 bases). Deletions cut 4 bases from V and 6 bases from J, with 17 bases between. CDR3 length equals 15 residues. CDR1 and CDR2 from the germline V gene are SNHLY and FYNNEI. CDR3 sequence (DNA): TGTGCCAGCAGTGCTCAAGGGGGGGAGCTTGATACGCAGTATTTT. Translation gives CASSAQGGELDTQYF.

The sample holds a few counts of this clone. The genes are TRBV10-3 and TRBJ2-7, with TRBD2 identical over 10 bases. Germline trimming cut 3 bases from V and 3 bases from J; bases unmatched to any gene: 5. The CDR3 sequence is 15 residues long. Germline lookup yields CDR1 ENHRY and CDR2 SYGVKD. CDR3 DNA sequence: TGTGCCATCAGTGAAGGACTAGCGGAGTACTACGAGCAGTACTTC. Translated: CAISEGLAEYYEQYF.

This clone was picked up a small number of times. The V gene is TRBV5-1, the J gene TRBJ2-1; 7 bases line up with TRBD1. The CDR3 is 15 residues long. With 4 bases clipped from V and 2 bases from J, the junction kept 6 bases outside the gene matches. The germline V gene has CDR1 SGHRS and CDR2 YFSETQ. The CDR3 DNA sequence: TGCGCCAGCAGCCTACAGGGGCAGGCCTACAATGAGCAGTTCTTC. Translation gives CASSLQGQAYNEQFF.

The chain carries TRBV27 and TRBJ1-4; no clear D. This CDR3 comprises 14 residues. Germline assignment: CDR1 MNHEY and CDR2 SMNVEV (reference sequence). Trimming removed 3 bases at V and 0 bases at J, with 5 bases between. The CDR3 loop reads CASSFSSTNEKLFF. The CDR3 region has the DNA TGTGCCAGCAGTTTCTCCTCAACTAATGAAAAACTGTTTTTT. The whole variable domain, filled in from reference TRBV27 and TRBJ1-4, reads EAQVTQNPRYLITVTGKKLTVTCSQNMNHEYMSWYRQDPGLGLRQIYYSMNVEVTDKGDVPEGYKVSRKEKRNFPLILESPSPNQTSLYFCASSFSSTNEKLFFGSGTQLSVL.

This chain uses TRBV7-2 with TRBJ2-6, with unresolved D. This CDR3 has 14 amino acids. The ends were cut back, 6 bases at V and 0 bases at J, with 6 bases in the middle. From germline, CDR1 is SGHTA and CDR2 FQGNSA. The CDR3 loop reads CASSPSSGANVLTF. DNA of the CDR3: TGTGCCAGCAGTCCTAGCTCTGGGGCCAACGTCCTGACTTTC. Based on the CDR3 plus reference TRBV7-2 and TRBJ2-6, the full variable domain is GAGVSQSPSNKVTEKGKDVELRCDPISGHTALYWYRQSLGQGLEFLIYFQGNSAPDKSGLPSDRFSAERTGGSVSTLTIQRTQQEDSAVYLCASSPSSGANVLTFGAGSRLTVL.